These 20 T cell receptor beta chains were sequenced from one sample in a study of post-analysis software for immune sequencing data. Notes on the study in general: Controls had lower frequencies than patients of roughly five TRBV segments, which included TRBV5-6, TRBV5-1 and TRBV20-1.

The antigens for these receptors are not known. TCR beta libraries were prepared from cDNA with unique molecular identifiers. TCRdb used MiXCR to reprocess the PCR reads, holding one entry per CDR3 protein. The sample includes under 900,000 distinct CDR3 sequences, approximately 53% of them seen just once. The specimen was blood. These receptor sequences come from a girl aged 10 to 17 with multiple sclerosis.

The chain links TRBV29-1 to TRBJ1-2; D is ambiguous. This CDR3 comprises 13 residues. Deletions cut 4 bases from V and 3 bases from J, with 12 bases between. CDR1 is SQVTM, CDR2 ANQGSEA, per germline. This chain's CDR3 is CSVVGRVHYGYTF. CDR3 bases: TGCAGCGTTGTGGGAAGGGTGCACTATGGCTACACCTTC.

This clonotype was observed a few times. The chain combines TRBV20-1 with TRBJ1-2; D possibly corresponds to TRBD1 (6 bases). The V end lost 8 bases, the J end lost 5 bases, and 12 bases lay between the germline ends. CDR3 length: 11 residues. Germline values: CDR1 DFQATT, CDR2 SNEGSKA (reference sequence). In nucleotides, the CDR3 is TGCAGTAACCAGGACAGATATGGCTACACCTTC. Its protein product is CSNQDRYGYTF.

This clonotype was found a few times. The chain joins TRBV20-1 to TRBJ2-7; perhaps D is TRBD1 or TRBD2 (5 bases each). V shed 6 bases and J shed 2 bases, with 17 bases lying between them. Germline V gene data show CDR1 as DFQATT and CDR2 as SNEGSKA (reference sequence). This CDR3 has 14 residues. CDR3 nucleotides: TGCAGTGCCCTTAGGGGAGTCGCGCCCTACGAGCAGTACTTC. This codes for CSALRGVAPYEQYF.

The CDR3 DNA reads as TGTGCTAGTGGGACTAGCGGGGAATACGAGCAGTACTTC. As protein: CASGTSGEYEQYF. V usage is TRBV12-5 and J usage is TRBJ2-7; TRBD2 matches at 11 bases. Germline V CDR1 and CDR2: LGHNT, FRNRAP. Trimming removed 6 bases from V and 4 bases from J; junction bases left unmatched: 2. The CDR3 loop spans 13 amino acids.

V is TRBV7-3 and J is TRBJ2-1; TRBD2 agrees at 8 bases. Germline V CDR1 and CDR2: SGHTA, FQGTGA. The CDR3 spans 15 residues. V shed 1 base and J 8 bases; nucleotides not matched to a gene: 7. CDR3 nucleotide sequence: TGTGCCAGCAGCTTAAACGGGGGGGCGGTATATGAGCAGTTCTTC. It translates to CASSLNGGAVYEQFF.

The V and J genes are TRBV20-1 and TRBJ1-1, with TRBD1 matching over 7 bases. The V and J ends lost 5 bases and 4 bases, in that order; junction bases with no gene match: 10. CDR1 is DFQATT and CDR2 is SNEGSKA in the germline V gene (reference sequence). CDR3 size: 14 residues. Here the CDR3 reads CSARQGPFPTEAFF. For the CDR3, the DNA is TGCAGTGCTCGACAGGGTCCCTTCCCCACTGAAGCTTTCTTT.

This chain connects TRBV9 to TRBJ2-7; TRBD1 matches 7 bases. CDR1 is SGDLS, CDR2 YYNGEE, per germline. With 4 bases clipped from V and 6 bases from J, the junction kept 7 bases outside the gene matches. The CDR3 covers 13 residues. CDR3 sequence: CASSPGTVGEQYF. CDR3 sequence (DNA): TGTGCCAGCAGCCCCGGGACAGTGGGCGAGCAGTACTTC.

The V and J genes are TRBV6-4 and TRBJ2-1, with D unresolved. The CDR3 runs to 13 residues. Germline CDR1 and CDR2: MRHNA and SNTAGT. V lost 3 bases to trimming and J lost 4 bases, with 7 bases between them. CDR3 sequence (DNA): TGTGCCAGCAGTGAGTTTCGGTACAATGAGCAGTTCTTC. It yields the protein CASSEFRYNEQFF.

The gene calls are TRBV4-2 and TRBJ2-1, with 8 bases matching TRBD2. Germline trimming cut 2 bases from V and 5 bases from J; bases unmatched to any gene: 5. This CDR3 has 15 amino acids. Germline V gene data show CDR1 as LGHNA and CDR2 as YNFKEQ. The CDR3 protein is CASSQPAGGNNEQFF. CDR3 bases: TGTGCCAGCAGCCAACCTGCGGGGGGAAACAATGAGCAGTTCTTC.

The table lists this clonotype with a few counts. The V and J genes are TRBV6-5 and TRBJ2-3; D is ambiguous. Germline lookup yields CDR1 MNHEY and CDR2 SVGAGI. Between the trimmed V and J ends, which lost 0 bases and 8 bases, there was a span of 9 bases. The CDR3 spans 13 residues. CDR3 nucleotides: TGTGCCAGCAGTTACTCAGGGAAGGTTACGCAGTATTTT. Translation gives CASSYSGKVTQYF.

Only a few counts were recorded for this clonotype. This sequence joins TRBV5-4 and TRBJ2-7, with a weak D call TRBD1 (6 bases). Trimming cost V 0 bases and J 2 bases, with 12 bases left between them. The germline CDR1 and CDR2 sequences are SGHNT and YYREEE (reference sequence). CDR3 length equals 15 residues. The CDR3 here is CASSLAGVPTYEQYF. The CDR3, as DNA: TGTGCCAGCAGCTTGGCAGGGGTCCCAACCTACGAGCAGTACTTC.

The chain joins TRBV5-1 to TRBJ2-1; 12 bases map to TRBD2. The V segment lost 0 bases and the J segment 4 bases; nucleotides outside the gene matches: 8. The CDR3 covers 18 residues. Germline values: CDR1 SGHRS, CDR2 YFSETQ. This CDR3 reads CASSLAGETSGGYNEQFF. The CDR3 DNA is TGCGCCAGCAGCTTGGCTGGGGAGACTAGCGGGGGTTACAATGAGCAGTTCTTC.

The V gene is TRBV20-1, the J gene TRBJ2-1, with D possibly called TRBD1 or TRBD2 (6 bases each). There are 15 residues in the CDR3. Germline lookup yields CDR1 DFQATT and CDR2 SNEGSKA (reference sequence). The ends were cut back, 2 bases at V and 6 bases at J, with 17 bases in the middle. The CDR3 coding sequence is TGCAGTGCTAGAATCCCGGACAAGGGGGGCAATGAGCAGTTCTTC. Protein: CSARIPDKGGNEQFF.

This chain connects TRBV14 to TRBJ1-5; a possible D gene is TRBD1 (5 bases). Per the germline V gene, CDR1 is SGHDN and CDR2 is FVKESK. The CDR3 is made up of 14 amino acids. V lost 1 base to trimming and J lost 7 bases, with 11 bases between them. The CDR3 nucleotides are TGTGCCAGCAGCCAAGCAGGGTCCAACCAGCCCCAGCATTTT. Protein product: CASSQAGSNQPQHF. Drawing the rest from reference TRBV14 and TRBJ1-5, the complete variable domain is EAGVTQFPSHSVIEKGQTVTLRCDPISGHDNLYWYRRVMGKEIKFLLHFVKESKQDESGMPNNRFLAERTGGTYSTLKVQPAELEDSGVYFCASSQAGSNQPQHFGDGTRLSIL.

CDR3 nucleotides: TGTGCCAGCAGCCCGCGGGGACAGGGTATCTCCTACGAGCAGTACTTC. This translates into CASSPRGQGISYEQYF. The chain carries TRBV5-6 and TRBJ2-7; 9 nucleotides align to TRBD1. V was clipped by 4 bases and J by 0 bases; unmatched bases: 8. The germline gives CDR1 SGHDT, CDR2 YYEEEE. CDR3 length: 16 amino acids.

This rearrangement joins TRBV5-1 to TRBJ1-1, with TRBD1 matching 12 bases. Germline loops: CDR1 SGHRS, CDR2 YFSETQ. V trimming: 6 bases; J trimming: 0 bases; junction bases outside the gene matches: 9. The CDR3 covers 17 residues. CDR3 in amino acids: CASNTGTGGGLNTEAFF. The CDR3 region has the DNA TGCGCCAGCAACACCGGGACAGGGGGCGGTTTGAACACTGAAGCTTTCTTT.

This CDR3 reads CSVPAGTLKHEQYF. Here the CDR3 DNA reads TGCAGCGTCCCGGCGGGGACCCTTAAGCACGAGCAGTACTTC. J is TRBJ2-4 and V is TRBV29-1, with D perhaps TRBD2 (6 bases). The DNA end is a closer match to TRBJ2-7, so the J assignment may be wrong. Germline CDR1 is SQVTM and CDR2 is ANQGSEA. The CDR3 sequence is 14 residues long.

The genes are TRBV5-1 and TRBJ1-2, with 7 bases identical to TRBD1. The germline CDR1 and CDR2 sequences are SGHRS and YFSETQ. Losses at the gene ends were 2 bases for V and 2 bases for J; bases not matched to a gene: 6. The CDR3 runs to 15 residues. CDR3 DNA: TGCGCCAGCAGCTTTAGCACAGGGGACAACTATGGCTACACCTTC. Its protein product is CASSFSTGDNYGYTF.

This chain uses TRBV15 with TRBJ2-3, with D perhaps TRBD2 (5 bases). CDR3 length: 16 residues. Germline CDR1 and CDR2: LNHNV and YYDKDF (reference sequence). Between the trimmed V and J ends, which lost 7 bases and 0 bases, there was a span of 17 bases. The CDR3 sequence: CATKSMERYSTDTQYF. The CDR3 nucleotides read TGTGCCACCAAATCCATGGAGCGGTACAGCACAGATACGCAGTATTTT.

The CDR3 DNA reads as TGCAGTGCTAGAGCCCCGGGGGGGACTAGACCCACGAATACGCAGTATTTT. It is translated as CSARAPGGTRPTNTQYF. The chain joins TRBV20-1 to TRBJ2-3; 8 positions match TRBD2. There are 17 residues in the CDR3. CDR1 is DFQATT, CDR2 SNEGSKA, per germline (reference sequence). V shed 1 base and J 7 bases; nucleotides not matched to a gene: 16.